A selection of T cell receptor beta chains follows, all from one sample in a study of OX40 agonist ivuxolimab in advanced cancers. The table came from immunoSEQ multiplex PCR; TCRdb's copy has only in-frame clones and leaves some out. The sample records some 66,000 clones, roughly four fifths being singletons. Sequenced here: CD4+ or CD8+ T cells sorted from blood, sampled in a trial of the OX40 agonist ivuxolimab. The receptor set was obtained from an adult with an advanced solid tumor such as melanoma, head and neck, liver or kidney cancer. Both conserved end residues are part of each CDR3. The D gene is left open where the match is weak. Clone size, where shown, is once, few, many, or a class for clones that have expanded.

size,J,V,D,CDR3,DNA
NA,TRBJ2-3,TRBV28,TRBD2,CASSFTSGSGDTQYF,TGTGCCAGCAGTTTCACTAGCGGGAGTGGTGATACGCAGTATTTT
NA,TRBJ1-5,TRBV6-5,TRBD1,CASRRDRDQPQHF,TGTGCCAGCAGGAGGGACAGGGATCAGCCCCAGCATTTT
NA,TRBJ1-1,TRBV7-2,NA,CASSQTRTGAFF,TGTGCCAGCAGCCAGACTCGGACTGGGGCTTTCTTT
NA,TRBJ1-5,TRBV7-7,NA,CASELGPRFGNQPQHF,TGTGCCAGCGAGTTGGGACCAAGGTTTGGCAATCAGCCCCAGCATTTT
NA,TRBJ2-1,TRBV12-5,NA,CASGLASLDEQFF,TGTGCTAGTGGTTTGGCCTCCCTCGATGAGCAGTTCTTC
NA,TRBJ1-1,TRBV15,NA,CATSRGSGGQHMNTEAFF,TGTGCCACCAGCAGAGGGTCGGGCGGACAGCACATGAACACTGAAGCTTTCTTT
NA,TRBJ2-1,TRBV19,NA,CASSIWTGVQDEQFF,TGTGCCAGTAGTATTTGGACGGGGGTGCAAGATGAGCAGTTCTTC
NA,TRBJ1-2,TRBV28,NA,CASSKQQEISYGYTF,TGTGCCAGCAGTAAGCAGCAGGAGATAAGCTATGGCTACACCTTC
NA,TRBJ1-2,TRBV19,NA,CASSINSDTIGYTF,TGTGCCAGTAGTATTAACAGCGATACTATCGGCTACACCTTC
once,TRBJ2-1,TRBV11-2,TRBD2,CASGQVVGGPNEQFF,TGTGCCAGCGGCCAAGTCGTGGGAGGGCCCAATGAGCAGTTCTTC
once,TRBJ2-7,TRBV7-2,NA,CASSRLATYEQYF,TGTGCCAGCAGCCGTCTAGCTACCTACGAGCAGTACTTC
NA,TRBJ1-4,TRBV13,NA,CASRLWGGLDEKLFF,TGTGCCAGCAGACTTTGGGGGGGTTTGGATGAAAAACTGTTTTTT
NA,TRBJ2-2,TRBV7-9,TRBD1,CASRSPGGVKDAGELFF,TGTGCCAGCAGGTCTCCAGGGGGCGTTAAGGACGCCGGGGAGCTGTTTTTT
once,TRBJ2-7,TRBV19,NA,CASSRFTGNYYEQYF,TGTGCCAGTAGCAGATTTACAGGGAACTATTACGAGCAGTACTTC
NA,TRBJ2-7,TRBV7-8,NA,CASSLGRANEQYF,TGTGCCAGCAGCTTGGGGAGAGCGAACGAGCAGTACTTC
once,TRBJ2-7,TRBV7-3,NA,CASSLRRQDEQYF,TGTGCCAGCAGCTTGAGGCGCCAGGACGAGCAGTACTTC
NA,TRBJ2-7,TRBV4-2,TRBD2,CASSQELAGPYEQYF,TGTGCCAGCAGCCAAGAACTAGCGGGACCCTACGAGCAGTACTTC
once,TRBJ1-2,TRBV23-1,NA,CASSQGEGGDYTF,TGCGCCAGCAGTCAAGGAGAAGGGGGTGACTACACCTTC
NA,TRBJ1-2,TRBV4-1,TRBD1,CASSQDLQGGYYGYTF,TGCGCCAGCAGCCAGGATCTTCAGGGGGGCTACTATGGCTACACCTTC
NA,TRBJ2-3,TRBV7-2,NA,CASSLVGKFTDTQYF,TGTGCCAGCAGCTTAGTCGGGAAGTTCACAGATACGCAGTATTTT
NA,TRBJ1-6,TRBV4-2,NA,CASRSNDRLNSPLHF,TGTGCCAGCAGATCTAATGACAGGTTAAATTCACCCCTCCACTTT
NA,TRBJ2-2,TRBV19,NA,CASSTTGSGELFF,TGTGCCAGTAGTACTACGGGATCCGGGGAGCTGTTTTTT
NA,TRBJ2-1,TRBV7-9,NA,CASSSSGRPREFF,TGTGCCAGCAGCTCCAGCGGTCGGCCTAGGGAGTTCTTC